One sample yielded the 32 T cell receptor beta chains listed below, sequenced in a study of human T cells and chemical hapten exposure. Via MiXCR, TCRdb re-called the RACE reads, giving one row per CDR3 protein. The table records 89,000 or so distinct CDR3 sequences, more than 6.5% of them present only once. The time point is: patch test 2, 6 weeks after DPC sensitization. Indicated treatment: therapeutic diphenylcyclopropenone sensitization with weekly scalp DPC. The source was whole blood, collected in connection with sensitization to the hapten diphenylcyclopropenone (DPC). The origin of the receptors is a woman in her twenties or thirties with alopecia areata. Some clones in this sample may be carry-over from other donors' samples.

The DNA of the CDR3 is TGTGCCAGCAGCTACCTAGCTCAACCAAGGAATACGCAGTATTTT. Translated: CASSYLAQPRNTQYF. V is TRBV5-6 and J is TRBJ2-3; D might be TRBD2 (5 bases). The CDR3 totals 15 residues. Germline loops: CDR1 SGHDT, CDR2 YYEEEE. V lost 3 bases to trimming and J lost 7 bases, with 18 bases between them.

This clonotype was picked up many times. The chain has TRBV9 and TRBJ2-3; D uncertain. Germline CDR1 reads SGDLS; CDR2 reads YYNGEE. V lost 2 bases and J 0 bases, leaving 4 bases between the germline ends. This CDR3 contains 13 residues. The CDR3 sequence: CASSVTSTDTQYF. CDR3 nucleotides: TGTGCCAGCAGCGTTACTAGCACAGATACGCAGTATTTT. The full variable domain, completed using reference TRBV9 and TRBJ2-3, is DSGVTQTPKHLITATGQRVTLRCSPRSGDLSVYWYQQSLDQGLQFLIQYYNGEERAKGNILERFSAQQFPDLHSELNLSSLELGDSALYFCASSVTSTDTQYFGPGTRLTVL.

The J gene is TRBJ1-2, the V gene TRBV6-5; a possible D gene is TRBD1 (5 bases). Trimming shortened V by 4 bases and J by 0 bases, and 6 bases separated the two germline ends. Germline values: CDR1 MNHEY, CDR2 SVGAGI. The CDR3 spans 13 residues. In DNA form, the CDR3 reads TGTGCCAGCAGTTTCAGGGCTAACTATGGCTACACCTTC. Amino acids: CASSFRANYGYTF.

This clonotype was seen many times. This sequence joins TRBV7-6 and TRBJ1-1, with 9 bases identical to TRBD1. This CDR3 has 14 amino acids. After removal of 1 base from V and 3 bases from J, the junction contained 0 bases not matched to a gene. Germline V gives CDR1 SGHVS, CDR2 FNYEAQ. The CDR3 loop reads CASSLGTGDTEAFF. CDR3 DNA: TGTGCCAGCAGCTTAGGGACAGGGGACACTGAAGCTTTCTTT.

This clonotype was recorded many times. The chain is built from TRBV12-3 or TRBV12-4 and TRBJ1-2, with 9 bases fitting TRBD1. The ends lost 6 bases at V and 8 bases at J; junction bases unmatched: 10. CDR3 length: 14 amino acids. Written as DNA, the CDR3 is TGTGCCAGCAGCACCGTGGGGACAGGGAAGGGCTACACCTTC. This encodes CASSTVGTGKGYTF.

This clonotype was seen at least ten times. DNA of the CDR3: TGTGCCAGCAGATCGGGGGGTGCGAACACCGGGGAGCTGTTTTTT. Residues: CASRSGGANTGELFF. The chain is built from TRBV27 and TRBJ2-2; 7 nucleotides agree with TRBD2. Germline V gene data show CDR1 as MNHEY and CDR2 as SMNVEV (reference sequence). V was clipped by 6 bases and J by 0 bases; unmatched bases: 4. The CDR3 is made up of 15 amino acids.

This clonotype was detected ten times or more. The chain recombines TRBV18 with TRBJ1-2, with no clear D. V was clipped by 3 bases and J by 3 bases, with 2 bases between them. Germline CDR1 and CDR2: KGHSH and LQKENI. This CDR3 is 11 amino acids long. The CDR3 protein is CASSPDYGYTF. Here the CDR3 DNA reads TGTGCCAGCTCACCCGACTATGGCTACACCTTC.

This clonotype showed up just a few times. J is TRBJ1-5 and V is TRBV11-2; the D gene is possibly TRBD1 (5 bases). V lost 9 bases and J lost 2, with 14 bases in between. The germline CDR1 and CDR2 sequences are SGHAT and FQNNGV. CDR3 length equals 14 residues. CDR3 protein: CARIGKGRNQPQHF. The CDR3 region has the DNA TGTGCCAGGATTGGGAAGGGGCGCAATCAGCCCCAGCATTTT. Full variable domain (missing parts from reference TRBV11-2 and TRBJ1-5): EAGVAQSPRYKIIEKRQSVAFWCNPISGHATLYWYQQILGQGPKLLIQFQNNGVVDDSQLPKDRFSAERLKGVDSTLKIQPAKLEDSAVYLCARIGKGRNQPQHFGDGTRLSIL.

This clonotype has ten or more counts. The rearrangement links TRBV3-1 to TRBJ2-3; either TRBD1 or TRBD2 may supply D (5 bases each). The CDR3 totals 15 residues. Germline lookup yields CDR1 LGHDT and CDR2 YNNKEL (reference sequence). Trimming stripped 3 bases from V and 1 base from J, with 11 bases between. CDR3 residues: CASSQGTHGTDTQYF. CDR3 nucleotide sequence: TGTGCCAGCAGCCAGGGGACCCACGGCACAGATACGCAGTATTTT.

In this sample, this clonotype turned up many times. The CDR3 DNA is TGTGCCATCCTCGGGACGGGGACCTACGAGCAGTACTTC. It encodes CAILGTGTYEQYF. The chain employs TRBV10-3 and TRBJ2-7; D assignment may be TRBD1 or TRBD2 (5 bases each). Germline V gene data show CDR1 as ENHRY and CDR2 as SYGVKD. This CDR3 has 13 residues. V lost 8 bases, J lost 2 bases, and 13 bases lay in between.

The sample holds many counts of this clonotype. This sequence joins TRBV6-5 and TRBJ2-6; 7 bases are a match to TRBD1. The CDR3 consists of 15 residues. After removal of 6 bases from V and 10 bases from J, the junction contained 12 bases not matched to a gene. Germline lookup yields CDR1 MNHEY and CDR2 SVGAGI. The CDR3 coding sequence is TGTGCCAGCAGGAAAAACCGGGGACAGAGGAACGTCCTGACTTTC. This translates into CASRKNRGQRNVLTF.

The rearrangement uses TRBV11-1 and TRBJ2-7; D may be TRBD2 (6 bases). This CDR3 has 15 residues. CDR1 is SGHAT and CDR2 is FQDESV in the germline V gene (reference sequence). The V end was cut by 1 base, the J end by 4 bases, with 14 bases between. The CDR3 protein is CASSLGGTRSYEQYF. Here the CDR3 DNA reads TGTGCCAGCAGCTTAGGAGGGACTCGTTCTTACGAGCAGTACTTC.

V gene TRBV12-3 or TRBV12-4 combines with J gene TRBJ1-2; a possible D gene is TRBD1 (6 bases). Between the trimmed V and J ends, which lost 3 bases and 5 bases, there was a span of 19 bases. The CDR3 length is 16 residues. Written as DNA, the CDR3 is TGTGCCAGCAGTTTCCCGAGGACAGCCAGGGAGTATGGCTACACCTTC. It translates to CASSFPRTAREYGYTF.

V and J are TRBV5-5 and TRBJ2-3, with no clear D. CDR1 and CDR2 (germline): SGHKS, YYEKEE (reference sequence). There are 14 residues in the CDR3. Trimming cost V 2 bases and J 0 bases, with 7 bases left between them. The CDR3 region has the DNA TGTGCCAGCAGCTTTTATGGAAGCACAGATACGCAGTATTTT. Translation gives CASSFYGSTDTQYF.

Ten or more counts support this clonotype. The CDR3 spells CASKRRGYASEAFF. For the CDR3, the DNA is TGTGCCAGCAAAAGGAGGGGGTATGCAAGTGAAGCTTTCTTT. The chain employs TRBV6-5 and TRBJ1-1; D might be TRBD1 (6 bases). Between the trimmed V and J ends, which lost 7 bases and 7 bases, there was a span of 19 bases. Germline CDR1 and CDR2: MNHEY and SVGAGI. The CDR3 extends over 14 amino acids.

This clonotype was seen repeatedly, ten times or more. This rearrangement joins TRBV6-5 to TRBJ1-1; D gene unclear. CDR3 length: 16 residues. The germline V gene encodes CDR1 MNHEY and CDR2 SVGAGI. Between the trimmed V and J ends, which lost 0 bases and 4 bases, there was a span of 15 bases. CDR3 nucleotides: TGTGCCAGCAGTTACTCGTCAACTAGTACGGGCACTGAAGCTTTCTTT. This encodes CASSYSSTSTGTEAFF.

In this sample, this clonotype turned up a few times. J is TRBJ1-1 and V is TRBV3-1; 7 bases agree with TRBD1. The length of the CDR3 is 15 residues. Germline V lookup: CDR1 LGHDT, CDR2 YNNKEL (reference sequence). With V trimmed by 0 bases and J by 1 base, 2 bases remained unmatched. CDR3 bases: TGTGCCAGCAGCCAAGACAGGGGGGAGAACACTGAAGCTTTCTTT. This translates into CASSQDRGENTEAFF.

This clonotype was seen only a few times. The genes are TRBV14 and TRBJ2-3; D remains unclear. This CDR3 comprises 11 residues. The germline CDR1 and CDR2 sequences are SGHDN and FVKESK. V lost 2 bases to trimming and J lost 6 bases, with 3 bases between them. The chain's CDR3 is CASSQYDTQYF. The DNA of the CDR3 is TGTGCCAGCAGCCAATATGATACGCAGTATTTT.

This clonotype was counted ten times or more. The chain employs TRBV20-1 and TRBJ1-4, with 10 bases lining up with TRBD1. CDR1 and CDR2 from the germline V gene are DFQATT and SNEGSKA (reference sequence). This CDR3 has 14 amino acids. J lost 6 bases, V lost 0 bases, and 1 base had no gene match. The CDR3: CSAREGQGYEKLFF. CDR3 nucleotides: TGCAGTGCTAGAGAGGGACAGGGGTATGAAAAACTGTTTTTT.

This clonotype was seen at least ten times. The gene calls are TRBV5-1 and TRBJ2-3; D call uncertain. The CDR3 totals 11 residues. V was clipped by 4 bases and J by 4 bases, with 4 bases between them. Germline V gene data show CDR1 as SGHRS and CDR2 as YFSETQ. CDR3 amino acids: CASSSADTQYF. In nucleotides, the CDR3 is TGCGCCAGCAGCAGCGCAGATACGCAGTATTTT.

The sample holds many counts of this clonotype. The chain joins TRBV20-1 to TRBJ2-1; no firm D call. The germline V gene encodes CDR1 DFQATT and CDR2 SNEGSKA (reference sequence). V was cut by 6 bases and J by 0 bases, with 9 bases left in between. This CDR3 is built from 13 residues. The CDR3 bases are TGCAGTGCGAGACCACCCTCCTACAATGAGCAGTTCTTC. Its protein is CSARPPSYNEQFF.

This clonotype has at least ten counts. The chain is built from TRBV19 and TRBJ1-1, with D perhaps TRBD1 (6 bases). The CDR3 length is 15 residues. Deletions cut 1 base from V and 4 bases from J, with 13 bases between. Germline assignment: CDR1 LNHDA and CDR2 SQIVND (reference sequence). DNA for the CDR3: TGTGCCAGTAGTATAGTTCAGGGGAAGAGCACTGAAGCTTTCTTT. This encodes CASSIVQGKSTEAFF.

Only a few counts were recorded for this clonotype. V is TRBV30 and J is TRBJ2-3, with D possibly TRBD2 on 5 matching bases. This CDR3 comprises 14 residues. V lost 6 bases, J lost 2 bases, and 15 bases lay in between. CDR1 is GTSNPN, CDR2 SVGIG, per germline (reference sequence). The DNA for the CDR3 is TGTGCCTGCCCTAGTGGAGGCCTCACAGATACGCAGTATTTT. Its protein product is CACPSGGLTDTQYF.

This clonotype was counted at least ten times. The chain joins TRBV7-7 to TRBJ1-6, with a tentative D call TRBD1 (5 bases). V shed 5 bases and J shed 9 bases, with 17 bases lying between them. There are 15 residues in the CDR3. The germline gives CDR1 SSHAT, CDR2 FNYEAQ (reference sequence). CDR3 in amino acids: CASSGGQGQGSPLHF. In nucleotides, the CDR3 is TGTGCCAGCAGCGGAGGGCAGGGCCAGGGTTCACCCCTCCACTTT. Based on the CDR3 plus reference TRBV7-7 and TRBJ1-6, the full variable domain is GAGVSQSPRYKVTKRGQDVTLRCDPISSHATLYWYQQALGQGPEFLTYFNYEAQPDKSGLPSDRFSAERPEGSISTLTIQRTEQRDSAMYRCASSGGQGQGSPLHFGNGTRLTVT.

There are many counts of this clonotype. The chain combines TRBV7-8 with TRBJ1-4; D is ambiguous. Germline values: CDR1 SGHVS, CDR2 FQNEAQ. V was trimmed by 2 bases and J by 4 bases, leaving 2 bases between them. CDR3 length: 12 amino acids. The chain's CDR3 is CASSLFNEKLFF. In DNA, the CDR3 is TGTGCCAGCAGCTTATTTAATGAAAAACTGTTTTTT.

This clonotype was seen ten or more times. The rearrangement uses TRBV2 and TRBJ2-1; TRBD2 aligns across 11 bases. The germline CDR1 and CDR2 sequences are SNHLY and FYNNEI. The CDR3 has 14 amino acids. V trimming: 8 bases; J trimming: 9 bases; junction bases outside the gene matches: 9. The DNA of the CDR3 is TGTGCCAGCCCTATAGCGGGGGGGCCCCCTGAGCAGTTCTTC. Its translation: CASPIAGGPPEQFF.

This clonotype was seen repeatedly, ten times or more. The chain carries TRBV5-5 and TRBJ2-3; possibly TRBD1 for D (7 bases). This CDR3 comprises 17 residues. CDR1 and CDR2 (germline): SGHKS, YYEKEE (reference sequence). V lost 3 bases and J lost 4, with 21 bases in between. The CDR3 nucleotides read TGTGCCAGCAGCTGGAACCCCAGGGGGGCAAAGGCAGATACGCAGTATTTT. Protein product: CASSWNPRGAKADTQYF.

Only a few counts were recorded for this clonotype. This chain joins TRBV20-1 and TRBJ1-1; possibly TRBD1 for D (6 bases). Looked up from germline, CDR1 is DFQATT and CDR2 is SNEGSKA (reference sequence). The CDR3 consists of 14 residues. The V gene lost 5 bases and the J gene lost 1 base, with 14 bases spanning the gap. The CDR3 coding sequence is TGCAGTGCTGAAAAGGGGGTCACGAACACTGAAGCTTTCTTT. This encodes CSAEKGVTNTEAFF.

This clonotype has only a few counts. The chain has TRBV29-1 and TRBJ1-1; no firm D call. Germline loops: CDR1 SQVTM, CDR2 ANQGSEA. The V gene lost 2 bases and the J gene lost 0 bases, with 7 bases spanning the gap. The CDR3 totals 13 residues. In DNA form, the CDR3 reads TGCAGCGTTGAACCCCACATGAACACTGAAGCTTTCTTT. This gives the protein CSVEPHMNTEAFF.

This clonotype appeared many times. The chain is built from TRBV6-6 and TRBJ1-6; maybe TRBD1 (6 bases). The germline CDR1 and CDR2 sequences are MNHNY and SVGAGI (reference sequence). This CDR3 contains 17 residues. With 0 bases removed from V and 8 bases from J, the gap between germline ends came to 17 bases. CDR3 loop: CASSYSREEGVHSPLHF. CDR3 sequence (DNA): TGTGCCAGCAGTTACTCGAGAGAAGAGGGGGTACATTCACCCCTCCACTTT.

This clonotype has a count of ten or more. The DNA of the CDR3 is TGTGCCAGCAGCCAAGAGTACGGTGCGGGGATCACCGGGGAGCTGTTTTTT. Translated, it gives CASSQEYGAGITGELFF. This chain connects TRBV3-1 to TRBJ2-2, with a possible D match to TRBD2 (6 bases). V was trimmed by 0 bases and J by 4 bases, leaving 15 bases between them. CDR1 LGHDT and CDR2 YNNKEL come from the germline V gene (reference sequence). This CDR3 comprises 17 residues. Looking up the rest from reference TRBV3-1 and TRBJ2-2 gives the full variable domain: DTAVSQTPKYLVTQMGNDKSIKCEQNLGHDTMYWYKQDSKKFLKIMFSYNNKELIINETVPNRFSPKSPDKAHLNLHINSLELGDSAVYFCASSQEYGAGITGELFFGEGSRLTVL.

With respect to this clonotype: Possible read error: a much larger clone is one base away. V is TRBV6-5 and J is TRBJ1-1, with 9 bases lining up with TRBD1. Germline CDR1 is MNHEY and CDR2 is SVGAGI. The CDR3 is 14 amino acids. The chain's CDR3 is CVSRRDRANTEAFF. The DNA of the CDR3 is TGTGTCAGCAGACGGGACAGGGCGAACACTGAAGCTTTCTTT.